These 3 T cell receptor beta chains share one sample of origin, sequenced in a study of follicular helper T cells after annual influenza vaccination. Time point defined: 2015-2016 season, pre-vaccination. Here immunoSEQ multiplex PCR was the method, and the copy in TCRdb shows in-frame clones only, minus some. The sample shows under 9,500 clones, 80% to 90% of them seen only once. The specimen comprised CXCR5+ CD38- circulating T follicular helper cells from blood, sampled on the day of influenza vaccination. Subset here: circulating Tfh, non-naive CD4+CXCR5+PD-1+ (ICOS+CD38+ or ICOS-CD38-). The receptor source for this set is an adult who received the influenza vaccine.

This chain uses TRBV4-1 with TRBJ1-2; 7 bases match TRBD1. The CDR3 covers 15 residues. V was pared by 1 base and J by 4 bases, with 6 bases of the junction left unmatched. Germline CDR1 is MGHRA and CDR2 is YSYEKL. CDR3 in amino acids: CASSQVGQSSYGYTF. CDR3 coding DNA: TGCGCCAGCAGCCAAGTGGGACAGTCCTCCTATGGCTACACCTTC.

This clone was recorded only once. The rearrangement uses TRBV10-1 and TRBJ2-2, with TRBD1 matching 8 bases. With 11 bases clipped from V and 4 bases from J, the junction kept 6 bases outside the gene matches. Germline V CDR1 and CDR2: WNHNN, SYGVQD (reference sequence). This CDR3 region has 13 residues. The CDR3 loop reads CAGRTGRTGELFF. The CDR3 DNA reads as TGCGCCGGTCGGACAGGGCGCACCGGGGAGCTGTTTTTT.

Only one count was recorded for this clone. This chain links TRBV6-1 with TRBJ2-2; D gene unclear. Germline V gene lookup returns CDR1 MNHNS and CDR2 SASEGT. Trimming took 1 base from V and 0 from J, leaving 9 bases between them. This CDR3 has 16 amino acids. The CDR3 loop reads CASSEVLSANTGELFF. CDR3 sequence (DNA): TGTGCCAGCAGTGAAGTACTAAGCGCGAACACCGGGGAGCTGTTTTTT.